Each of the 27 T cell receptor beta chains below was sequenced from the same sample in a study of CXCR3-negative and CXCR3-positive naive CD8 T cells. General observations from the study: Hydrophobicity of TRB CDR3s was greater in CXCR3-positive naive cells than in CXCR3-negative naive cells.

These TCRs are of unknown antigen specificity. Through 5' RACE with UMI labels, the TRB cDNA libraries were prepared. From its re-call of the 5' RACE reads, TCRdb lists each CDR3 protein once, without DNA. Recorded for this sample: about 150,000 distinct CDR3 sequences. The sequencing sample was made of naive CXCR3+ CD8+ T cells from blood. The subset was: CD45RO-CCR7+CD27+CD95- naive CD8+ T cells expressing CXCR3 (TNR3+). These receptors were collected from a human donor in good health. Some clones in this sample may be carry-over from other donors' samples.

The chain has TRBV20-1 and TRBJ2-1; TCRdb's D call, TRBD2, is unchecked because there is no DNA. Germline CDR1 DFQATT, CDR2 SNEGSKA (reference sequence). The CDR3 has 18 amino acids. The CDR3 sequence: CSARDLLLAGGGVDEQFF.

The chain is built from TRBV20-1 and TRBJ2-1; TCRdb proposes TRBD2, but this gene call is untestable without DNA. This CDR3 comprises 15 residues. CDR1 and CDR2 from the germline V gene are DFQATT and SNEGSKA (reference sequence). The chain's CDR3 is CSANGLAVSYNEQFF.

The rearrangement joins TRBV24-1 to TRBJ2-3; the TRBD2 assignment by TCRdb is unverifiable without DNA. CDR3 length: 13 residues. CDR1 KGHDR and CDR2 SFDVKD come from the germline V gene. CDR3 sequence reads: CATSDLGGRTQYF.

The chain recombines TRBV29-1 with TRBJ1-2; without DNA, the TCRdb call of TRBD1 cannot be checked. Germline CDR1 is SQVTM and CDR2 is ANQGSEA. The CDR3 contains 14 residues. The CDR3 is CSVVTTGGVYGYTF.

The CDR3 reads CAITGGSPRPYNEQFF. J is TRBJ2-1 and V is TRBV12-3 or TRBV12-4; TCRdb gives TRBD2 as the D gene, but with no DNA this cannot be confirmed. The CDR3 has 16 amino acids.

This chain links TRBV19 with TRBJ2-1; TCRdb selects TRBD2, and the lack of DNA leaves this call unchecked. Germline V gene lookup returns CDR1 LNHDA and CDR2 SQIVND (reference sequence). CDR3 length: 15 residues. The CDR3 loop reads CASSPAGGSYNEQFF.

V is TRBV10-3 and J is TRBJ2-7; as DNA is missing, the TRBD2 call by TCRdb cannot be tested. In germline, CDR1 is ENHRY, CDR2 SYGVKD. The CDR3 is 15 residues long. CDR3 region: CAISEEVAGGPEQYF.

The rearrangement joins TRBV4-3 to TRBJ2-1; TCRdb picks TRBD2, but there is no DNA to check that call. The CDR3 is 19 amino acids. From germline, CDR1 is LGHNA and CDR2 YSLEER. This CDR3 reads CASSQHAGAIERSYNEQFF.

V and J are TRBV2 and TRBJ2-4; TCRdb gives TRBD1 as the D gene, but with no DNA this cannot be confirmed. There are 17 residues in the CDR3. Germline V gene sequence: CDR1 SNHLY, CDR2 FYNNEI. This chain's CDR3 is CASSEGGATRAKNIQYF.

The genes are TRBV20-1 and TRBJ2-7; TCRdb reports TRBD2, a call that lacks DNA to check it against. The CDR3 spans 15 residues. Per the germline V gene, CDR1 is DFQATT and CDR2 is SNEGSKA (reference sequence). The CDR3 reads CSARGEEGRTYEQYF.

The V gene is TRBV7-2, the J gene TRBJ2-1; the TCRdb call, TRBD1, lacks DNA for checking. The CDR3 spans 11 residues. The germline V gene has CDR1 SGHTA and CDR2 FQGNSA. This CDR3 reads CASSWARGKFF.

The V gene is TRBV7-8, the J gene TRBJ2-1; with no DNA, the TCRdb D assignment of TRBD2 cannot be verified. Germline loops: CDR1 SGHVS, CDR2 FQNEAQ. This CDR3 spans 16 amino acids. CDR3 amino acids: CASSLLGLAGVNEQFF.

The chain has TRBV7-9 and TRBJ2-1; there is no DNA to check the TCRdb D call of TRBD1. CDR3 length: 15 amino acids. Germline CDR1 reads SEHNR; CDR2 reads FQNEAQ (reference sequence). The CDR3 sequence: CASSPRDRSHNEQFF.

The CDR3 region is CSAKEESGSGYSYEQYF. The V and J genes are TRBV20-1 and TRBJ2-7; without DNA, the TCRdb call of TRBD1 cannot be checked. Germline loops: CDR1 DFQATT, CDR2 SNEGSKA (reference sequence). The length of the CDR3 is 17 residues.

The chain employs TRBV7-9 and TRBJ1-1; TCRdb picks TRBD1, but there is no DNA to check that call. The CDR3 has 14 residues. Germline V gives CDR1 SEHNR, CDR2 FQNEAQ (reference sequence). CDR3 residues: CASSPSGGNTEAFF.

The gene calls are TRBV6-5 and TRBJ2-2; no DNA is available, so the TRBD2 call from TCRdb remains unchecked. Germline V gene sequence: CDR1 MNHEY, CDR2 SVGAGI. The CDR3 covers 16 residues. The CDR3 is CASSYRLAGNTGELFF.

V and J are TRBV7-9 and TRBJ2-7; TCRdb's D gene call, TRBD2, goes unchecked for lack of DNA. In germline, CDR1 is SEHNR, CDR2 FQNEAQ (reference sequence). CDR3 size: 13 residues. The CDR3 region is CASSLGAAFEQYF.

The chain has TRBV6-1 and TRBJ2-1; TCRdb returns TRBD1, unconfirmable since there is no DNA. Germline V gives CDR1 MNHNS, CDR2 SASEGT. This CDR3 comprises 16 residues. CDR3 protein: CASSEWDRVSYNEQFF.

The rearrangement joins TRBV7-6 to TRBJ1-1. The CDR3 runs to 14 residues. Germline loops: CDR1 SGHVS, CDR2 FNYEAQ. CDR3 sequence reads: CASSAVHMNTEAFF.

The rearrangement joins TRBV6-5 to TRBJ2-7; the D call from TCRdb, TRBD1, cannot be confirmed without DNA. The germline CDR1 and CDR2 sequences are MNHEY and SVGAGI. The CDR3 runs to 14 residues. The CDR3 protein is CASSLRQGSYEQYF.

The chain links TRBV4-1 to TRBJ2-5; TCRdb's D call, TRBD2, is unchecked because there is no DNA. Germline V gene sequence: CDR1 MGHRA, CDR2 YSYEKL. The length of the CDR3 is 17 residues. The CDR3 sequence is CASRSRLAGGPGETQYF.

CDR3 in amino acids: CASSLDLAGNQPQHF. The chain carries TRBV7-8 and TRBJ1-5; TCRdb outputs TRBD1, but without DNA this stays unchecked. The CDR3 spans 15 residues. Germline V lookup: CDR1 SGHVS, CDR2 FQNEAQ.

The CDR3 protein is CASSSSPGTWEQYF. V and J are TRBV7-2 and TRBJ2-7; lacking DNA, the TRBD1 call made by TCRdb goes unchecked. CDR3 size: 14 residues. Germline V gives CDR1 SGHTA, CDR2 FQGNSA.

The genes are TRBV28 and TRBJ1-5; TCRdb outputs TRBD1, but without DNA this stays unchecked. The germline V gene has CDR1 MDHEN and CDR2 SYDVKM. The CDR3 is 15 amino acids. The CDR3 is CASSPDRVWSQPQHF.

The CDR3 here is CASSLLSANTEAFF. The chain carries TRBV28 and TRBJ1-1; checking the TCRdb D call of TRBD1 is not possible without DNA. Per germline, CDR1 MDHEN and CDR2 SYDVKM. CDR3 length: 14 amino acids.

CDR3 in amino acids: CASSLEDRGRETQYF. The V gene is TRBV5-6, the J gene TRBJ2-5; TCRdb's D call of TRBD1 is untestable without DNA. The CDR3 length is 15 residues. CDR1 SGHDT and CDR2 YYEEEE come from the germline V gene.

The CDR3 sequence is CASSLWTDNEQFF. The V gene is TRBV28, the J gene TRBJ2-1. In germline, CDR1 is MDHEN, CDR2 SYDVKM. CDR3 length equals 13 residues.